The 8 T cell receptor beta chains reported below all come from one sample, sequenced in a study of cytomegalovirus exposure and HLA in healthy donors. The PCR made use of 60 Vbeta and 13 Jbeta primers. The protocol was immunoSEQ multiplex PCR, while the TCRdb copy is restricted to in-frame clones and leaves out a portion. The profile shows about 190,000 clones, around 86% of them singletons. The sequenced sample consisted of PBMCs. The receptors were sampled from a woman between 18 and 29 years old in good health and CMV-seronegative.

The table lists this clone with a count of one. The rearrangement links TRBV7-3 to TRBJ2-3; D is possibly TRBD1 (6 bases). Deletions cut 1 base from V and 2 bases from J, with 10 bases between. Germline CDR1 SGHTA, CDR2 FQGTGA. The length of the CDR3 is 15 residues. The CDR3 region is CASSLSQGITDTQYF. The CDR3 nucleotides are TGTGCCAGCAGCTTAAGTCAGGGGATCACAGATACGCAGTATTTT.

This clone showed up just a few times. The J gene is TRBJ1-2, the V gene TRBV5-1; D gene unclear. The CDR3 contains 13 residues. Trimming stripped 6 bases from V and 4 bases from J, with 13 bases between. Germline CDR1 is SGHRS and CDR2 is YFSETQ. The CDR3 loop reads CASNHLAVYGYTF. The CDR3 bases are TGCGCCAGCAATCACCTAGCTGTCTATGGCTACACCTTC.

V usage is TRBV27 and J usage is TRBJ1-2; D may be TRBD1 (5 bases). The CDR3 consists of 16 residues. Germline CDR1 is MNHEY and CDR2 is SMNVEV (reference sequence). The V gene lost 3 bases and the J gene lost 2 bases, with 16 bases spanning the gap. The CDR3 bases are TGTGCCAGCAGTTTCGTCCCGGGACTCCGAAACTATGGCTACACCTTC. Protein sequence: CASSFVPGLRNYGYTF.

The CDR3 here is CASSATGGNQETQYF. In DNA, the CDR3 is TGCGCCAGCAGCGCGACAGGGGGGAACCAAGAGACCCAGTACTTC. The chain is built from TRBV5-1 and TRBJ2-5; 9 bases match TRBD1. V dropped 4 bases and J dropped 0; count of bases not matched to a gene: 4. CDR1 and CDR2 (germline): SGHRS, YFSETQ. This CDR3 comprises 15 residues.

The genes are TRBV18 and TRBJ1-1, with TRBD1 matching over 9 bases. V lost 2 bases and J lost 2; bases outside the gene matches: 9. In germline, CDR1 is KGHSH, CDR2 LQKENI. This CDR3 comprises 17 residues. CDR3 sequence reads: CASSPGSRDRDNTEAFF. The CDR3 DNA reads TGTGCCAGCTCACCAGGGTCCCGGGACAGGGACAACACTGAAGCTTTCTTT.

This clone has more than one count but fewer than ten. CDR3 protein: CASSLGLAGVYNIQYF. Written as DNA, the CDR3 is TGTGCCAGCAGCTTGGGACTAGCGGGAGTTTACAACATTCAGTACTTC. The chain employs TRBV5-6 and TRBJ2-4, with 12 nucleotides matching TRBD2. Germline V gene data show CDR1 as SGHDT and CDR2 as YYEEEE. Trimming at V came to 0 bases and at J to 7 bases, leaving 5 bases not matched to a gene. This CDR3 comprises 16 residues.

This clone was observed a handful of times. The chain is built from TRBV11-3 and TRBJ2-2; 7 nucleotides match TRBD2. Trimming at V came to 1 base and at J to 2 bases, leaving 7 bases not matched to a gene. This CDR3 region has 17 residues. Germline assignment: CDR1 SGHNT and CDR2 YENEEA. The CDR3 sequence is CASSLGGQRGNTGELFF. In nucleotides, the CDR3 is TGTGCCAGCAGCTTAGGAGGCCAGCGGGGAAACACCGGGGAGCTGTTTTTT.

A single count supports this clone. J is TRBJ2-3 and V is TRBV20-1, with 7 bases identical to TRBD2. The CDR3 has 10 residues. Germline V gene data show CDR1 as DFQATT and CDR2 as SNEGSKA (reference sequence). CDR3 region: CLPGGDTQYF. Written as DNA, the CDR3 is TGCCTCCCGGGGGGAGATACGCAGTATTTT.